This TCR beta chain stems from a study of blood T cell repertoires in COVID-19. On the study more broadly: Samples representing acute and convalescent COVID-19 were sourced from the United States, Italy and Spain. PBMCs, B-cell-depleted T cells, or T cells provided the cDNA or gDNA that made up the material.

Germline loops: CDR1 SEHNR, CDR2 FQNEAQ (reference sequence). This CDR3 is 17 amino acids long. V shed 4 bases and J 2 bases; nucleotides not matched to a gene: 11. Original handling: Cell counts per sample came from amplifying reference gene primers. Assay used: immunoSEQ multiplex PCR; TCRdb lists only in-frame clones, some missing. D and trimming come from the DNA, and the V and J calls and clone size come from that table. The sample comprises tens of thousands of clones, 85% to 90% of which are singletons, and 20% to 25% rests with the top ten. Sequencing was carried out using peripheral blood. The receptor was derived from a woman between 50 and 59 years old with active or convalescent COVID-19. This rearrangement joins TRBV7-9 to TRBJ2-7; 10 nucleotides agree with TRBD2. The CDR3 DNA sequence: TGTGCCAGCAGCTCTGCCCCCCTAGCGGGAGATACCTACGAGCAGTACTTC. This gives the protein CASSSAPLAGDTYEQYF.